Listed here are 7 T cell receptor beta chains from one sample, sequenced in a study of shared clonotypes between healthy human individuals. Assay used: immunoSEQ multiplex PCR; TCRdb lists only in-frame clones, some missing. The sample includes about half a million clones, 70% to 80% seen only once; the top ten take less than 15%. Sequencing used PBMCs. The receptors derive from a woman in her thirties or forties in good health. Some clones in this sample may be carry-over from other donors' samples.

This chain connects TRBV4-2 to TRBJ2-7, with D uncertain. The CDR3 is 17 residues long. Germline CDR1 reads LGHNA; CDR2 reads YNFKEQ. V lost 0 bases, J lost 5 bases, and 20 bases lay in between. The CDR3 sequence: CASSQEFSGRQGHEQYF. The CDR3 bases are TGTGCCAGCAGCCAAGAATTCAGTGGACGTCAAGGTCACGAGCAGTACTTC.

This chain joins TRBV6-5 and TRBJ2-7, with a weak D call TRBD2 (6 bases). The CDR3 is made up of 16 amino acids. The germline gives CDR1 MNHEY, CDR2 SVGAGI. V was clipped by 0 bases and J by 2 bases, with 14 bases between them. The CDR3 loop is CASSYSSPSETYEQYF. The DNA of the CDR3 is TGTGCCAGCAGTTACTCGAGCCCTAGCGAGACCTACGAGCAGTACTTC.

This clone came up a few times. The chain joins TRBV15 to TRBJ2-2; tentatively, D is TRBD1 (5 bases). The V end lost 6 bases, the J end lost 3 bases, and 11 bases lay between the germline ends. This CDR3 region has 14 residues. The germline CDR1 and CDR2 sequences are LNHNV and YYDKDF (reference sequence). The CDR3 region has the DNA TGTGCCACCAGTAAAAAGGGGTACACCGGGGAGCTGTTTTTT. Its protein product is CATSKKGYTGELFF.

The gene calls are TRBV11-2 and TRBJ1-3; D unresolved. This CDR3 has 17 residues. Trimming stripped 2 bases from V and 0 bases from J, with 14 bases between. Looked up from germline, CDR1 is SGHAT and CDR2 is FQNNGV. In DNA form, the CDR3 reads TGTGCCAGCAGCTTATCCAGCGCGCCAACCTCTGGAAACACCATATATTTT. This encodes CASSLSSAPTSGNTIYF.

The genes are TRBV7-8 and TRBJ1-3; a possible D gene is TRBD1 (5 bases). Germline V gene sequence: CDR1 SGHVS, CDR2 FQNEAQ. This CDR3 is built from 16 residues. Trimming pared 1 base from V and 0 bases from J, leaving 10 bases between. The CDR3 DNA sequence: TGTGCCAGCAGCTTAGTGGCAGGGAACTCTGGAAACACCATATATTTT. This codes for CASSLVAGNSGNTIYF.

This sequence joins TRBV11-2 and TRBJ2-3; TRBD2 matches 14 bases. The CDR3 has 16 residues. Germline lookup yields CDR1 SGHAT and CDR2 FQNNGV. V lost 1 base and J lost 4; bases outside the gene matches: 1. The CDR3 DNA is TGTGCCAGCAGCTTAGTGGGACTAGCGGGAGCAGATACGCAGTATTTT. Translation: CASSLVGLAGADTQYF.

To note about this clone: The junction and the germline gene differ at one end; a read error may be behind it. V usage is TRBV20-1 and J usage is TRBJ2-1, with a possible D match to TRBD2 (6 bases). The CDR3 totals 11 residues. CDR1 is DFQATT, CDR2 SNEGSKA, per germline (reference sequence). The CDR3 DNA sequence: TGCAGTGCTAGATGGGACTCAAGGGCGGTCTTC. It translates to CSARWDSRAVF.